A selection of T cell receptor beta chains follows, all from one sample in a study of human T cells and chemical hapten exposure. A single record per CDR3 protein comes from TCRdb applying MiXCR to the RACE reads. The sample lists around 350,000 distinct CDR3 sequences; 5.5% were seen once. The material was whole blood, obtained in connection with sensitization to the hapten diphenylcyclopropenone (DPC). The receptors here all came from a woman between 18 and 29 years old with alopecia areata. Some clones in this sample may be carry-over from other donors' samples. Both conserved end residues are part of each CDR3. The order of the fields is V gene, CDR3 length, J gene, clone size, D gene, CDR3 DNA, CDR3 protein. D genes are given only for firm matches. Clone size is stated in some rows and not others, as once, few, many or a class when expanded.

V gene: TRBV3-1
CDR3 length: 13
J gene: TRBJ2-3
clone size: few
D gene: .
CDR3 DNA: TGTGCCAGCAGCGTCCGATACACAGATACGCAGTATTTT
CDR3 protein: CASSVRYTDTQYF

V gene: TRBV28
CDR3 length: 13
J gene: TRBJ1-5
clone size: many
D gene: .
CDR3 DNA: TGTGCCAGCAGTTGGGGGGCTCTGAAGACCCAGCATTTT
CDR3 protein: CASSWGALKTQHF

V gene: TRBV20-1
CDR3 length: 14
J gene: TRBJ2-1
clone size: many
D gene: .
CDR3 DNA: TGCAGTGCCGCCACCGGGAGCGTCCGGAATGAGCAGTTCTTC
CDR3 protein: CSAATGSVRNEQFF

V gene: TRBV3-1
CDR3 length: 15
J gene: TRBJ1-1
clone size: .
D gene: .
CDR3 DNA: TGTGCCAGCAGCCAAGAGGGGGCGAGGAACACTGAAGCTTTCTTT
CDR3 protein: CASSQEGARNTEAFF

V gene: TRBV4-2
CDR3 length: 17
J gene: TRBJ1-4
clone size: few
D gene: .
CDR3 DNA: TGTGCCAGCAGCCCCAGGGAGCTGGGAGAAACTAATGAAAAACTGTTTTTT
CDR3 protein: CASSPRELGETNEKLFF

V gene: TRBV5-4
CDR3 length: 15
J gene: TRBJ2-1
clone size: few
D gene: .
CDR3 DNA: TGTGCCAGCAGCGCGGACCGTAGCTCCTACAATGAGCAGTTCTTC
CDR3 protein: CASSADRSSYNEQFF

V gene: TRBV12-3/TRBV12-4
CDR3 length: 15
J gene: TRBJ1-1
clone size: many
D gene: .
CDR3 DNA: TGTGCCAGCGGATCCTGGCTGACTTCAGGGACCGAAGCTTTCTTT
CDR3 protein: CASGSWLTSGTEAFF

V gene: TRBV29-1
CDR3 length: 15
J gene: TRBJ1-2
clone size: .
D gene: .
CDR3 DNA: TGCAGCGTTGTTCTCGACAGGCACAAGAACTATGGCTACACCTTC
CDR3 protein: CSVVLDRHKNYGYTF

V gene: TRBV6-2/TRBV6-3
CDR3 length: 17
J gene: TRBJ2-3
clone size: many
D gene: .
CDR3 DNA: TGTGCCAGCAGGAACACTAGGACGGGCCAGATCACAGATACGCAGTATTTT
CDR3 protein: CASRNTRTGQITDTQYF

V gene: TRBV18
CDR3 length: 15
J gene: TRBJ1-4
clone size: few
D gene: .
CDR3 DNA: TGTGCCAGCTCACCACCGGGGCGAGCAAATGAAAAACTGTTTTTT
CDR3 protein: CASSPPGRANEKLFF

V gene: TRBV4-2
CDR3 length: 13
J gene: TRBJ2-1
clone size: few
D gene: .
CDR3 DNA: TGTGCCAGCAGCCCGGGCCCGAACAATGAGCAGTTCTTC
CDR3 protein: CASSPGPNNEQFF

V gene: TRBV5-1
CDR3 length: 16
J gene: TRBJ1-3
clone size: few
D gene: .
CDR3 DNA: TGCGCCAGCAGCTTCTCCCAGAGTGTCGCTGGAAACACCATATATTTT
CDR3 protein: CASSFSQSVAGNTIYF

V gene: TRBV25-1
CDR3 length: 14
J gene: TRBJ1-6
clone size: .
D gene: .
CDR3 DNA: TGTGCCAGCAGTGTGTCTCGGGGGGTATCACCCCTCCACTTT
CDR3 protein: CASSVSRGVSPLHF

V gene: TRBV29-1
CDR3 length: 12
J gene: TRBJ2-1
clone size: .
D gene: TRBD1
CDR3 DNA: TGCAGCGTTGAGGACAGGGGAGGCGAGCAGTTCTTC
CDR3 protein: CSVEDRGGEQFF

V gene: TRBV7-8
CDR3 length: 12
J gene: TRBJ2-2
clone size: few
D gene: .
CDR3 DNA: TGTGCCAGCAGCTTAGAACCCGGGGAGCTGTTTTTT
CDR3 protein: CASSLEPGELFF

V gene: TRBV5-4
CDR3 length: 13
J gene: TRBJ1-2
clone size: many
D gene: .
CDR3 DNA: TGTGCCAGCAGCTCCGAGGAGAACTATGGCTACACCTTC
CDR3 protein: CASSSEENYGYTF

V gene: TRBV7-9
CDR3 length: 14
J gene: TRBJ2-7
clone size: .
D gene: .
CDR3 DNA: TGTGCCAGCAGCATCGGGACAAGTTTCTACGAGCAGTACTTC
CDR3 protein: CASSIGTSFYEQYF

V gene: TRBV29-1
CDR3 length: 14
J gene: TRBJ1-2
clone size: many
D gene: TRBD1
CDR3 DNA: TGCAGCGTTGAAACGTCACGAGGGGGCTCTGGCTACACCTTC
CDR3 protein: CSVETSRGGSGYTF

V gene: TRBV5-1
CDR3 length: 17
J gene: TRBJ1-1
clone size: few
D gene: .
CDR3 DNA: TGCGCCAGCAGCTTGAGAGCCGCGGGGCAGCTGAACACTGAAGCTTTCTTT
CDR3 protein: CASSLRAAGQLNTEAFF

V gene: TRBV29-1
CDR3 length: 13
J gene: TRBJ1-4
clone size: .
D gene: TRBD1
CDR3 DNA: TGCAGCGTTACCGGGACAGGGAATGAAAAACTGTTTTTT
CDR3 protein: CSVTGTGNEKLFF

V gene: TRBV5-6
CDR3 length: 14
J gene: TRBJ1-2
clone size: .
D gene: .
CDR3 DNA: TGTGCCAGCAGCTTGTTAAGTCTCAACGATGGCTACACCTTC
CDR3 protein: CASSLLSLNDGYTF

V gene: TRBV20-1
CDR3 length: 12
J gene: TRBJ1-2
clone size: .
D gene: .
CDR3 DNA: TGCAGTGCTAGAGATTCAGGGTACGGCTACACCTTC
CDR3 protein: CSARDSGYGYTF

V gene: TRBV20-1
CDR3 length: 14
J gene: TRBJ1-5
clone size: few
D gene: .
CDR3 DNA: TGCAGTGCTAGATCAACAGGTCGCAATCAGCCCCAGCATTTT
CDR3 protein: CSARSTGRNQPQHF

V gene: TRBV4-2
CDR3 length: 16
J gene: TRBJ2-3
clone size: many
D gene: .
CDR3 DNA: TGTGCCAGCAGCCAAGGCGGCGGGGGCACGCCAGATACGCAGTATTTT
CDR3 protein: CASSQGGGGTPDTQYF

V gene: TRBV4-1
CDR3 length: 16
J gene: TRBJ2-5
clone size: few
D gene: .
CDR3 DNA: TGCGCCAGCAGCCAAGATCGGACACCCGGTCAGGAGACCCAGTACTTC
CDR3 protein: CASSQDRTPGQETQYF